Presented here are 14 T cell receptor beta chains from one specimen sequenced in a study of cytomegalovirus exposure and HLA in healthy donors. Here immunoSEQ multiplex PCR was the method, and the copy in TCRdb shows in-frame clones only, minus some. Here the sample spans 130,000 or so clones, nearly 90% being singletons. Specimen: PBMCs. These receptors originate from a man between 25 and 39 years old in good health and CMV-seronegative.

The CDR3 coding sequence is TGTGCCAGCAGCGTGTCCACGGGACAGGGAATAGATACGCAGTATTTT. Translated, it gives CASSVSTGQGIDTQYF. The gene calls are TRBV9 and TRBJ2-3; 9 bases agree with TRBD1. The V and J ends lost 2 bases and 5 bases, in that order; junction bases with no gene match: 9. The germline CDR1 and CDR2 sequences are SGDLS and YYNGEE. CDR3 length: 16 amino acids.

The V call is TRBV27, the J call TRBJ1-4, with TRBD1 matching over 12 bases. Trimming at V came to 8 bases and at J to 8 bases, leaving 6 bases not matched to a gene. This CDR3 is 14 amino acids long. CDR1 and CDR2 (germline): MNHEY, SMNVEV (reference sequence). The CDR3 DNA is TGTGCCAGCGTGGGACAGGGGGCCGGGGAAAAACTGTTTTTT. It encodes CASVGQGAGEKLFF.

This clone was recorded once. The chain combines TRBV19 with TRBJ2-7; D is possibly TRBD2 (5 bases). Trimming took off 6 bases at V and 2 bases at J, with 14 bases between the two ends. The CDR3 sequence is 14 residues long. Germline V gene data show CDR1 as LNHDA and CDR2 as SQIVND (reference sequence). CDR3 loop: CASRTQSGAYEQYF. CDR3 DNA: TGTGCCAGTAGAACCCAGTCCGGGGCCTACGAGCAGTACTTC. The variable domain in full, with the rest retrieved from reference TRBV19 and TRBJ2-7, is DGGITQSPKYLFRKEGQNVTLSCEQNLNHDAMYWYRQDPGQGLRLIYYSQIVNDFQKGDIAEGYSVSREKKESFPLTVTSAQKNPTAFYLCASRTQSGAYEQYFGPGTRLTVT.

The chain joins TRBV6-5 to TRBJ2-7; D not resolved. The CDR3 length is 13 residues. Germline CDR1 and CDR2: MNHEY and SVGAGI. The V end lost 0 bases, the J end lost 3 bases, and 6 bases lay between the germline ends. The CDR3 DNA is TGTGCCAGCAGTTACTCGAGACACTACGAGCAGTACTTC. Protein product: CASSYSRHYEQYF.

This chain's CDR3 is CASSTGYTGELFF. The CDR3, as DNA: TGTGCCAGCAGCACAGGTTACACCGGGGAGCTGTTTTTT. This sequence joins TRBV6-4 and TRBJ2-2; tentatively, D is TRBD1 (5 bases). The V gene lost 6 bases and the J gene lost 3 bases, with 8 bases spanning the gap. CDR1 is MRHNA and CDR2 is SNTAGT in the germline V gene. The CDR3 has 13 amino acids.

This rearrangement joins TRBV19 to TRBJ2-7; D call uncertain. Germline CDR1 and CDR2: LNHDA and SQIVND (reference sequence). The CDR3 loop spans 18 amino acids. Trimming took off 3 bases at V and 3 bases at J, with 24 bases between the two ends. CDR3 sequence reads: CASSMFGFGGSTLYEQYF. In nucleotides, the CDR3 is TGTGCCAGTAGTATGTTCGGGTTCGGTGGCAGCACCCTCTACGAGCAGTACTTC.

This clone was detected only once. The chain recombines TRBV5-4 with TRBJ1-3; D may be TRBD1 (6 bases). Germline V gene data show CDR1 as SGHNT and CDR2 as YYREEE (reference sequence). The CDR3 runs to 16 residues. Trimming removed 4 bases from V and 0 bases from J, with 14 bases in between. This CDR3 reads CASSDMGQISGNTIYF. CDR3 DNA sequence: TGTGCCAGCAGCGATATGGGACAAATCTCTGGAAACACCATATATTTT.

DNA of the CDR3: TGCGCCAGCAGCTTAGACAGGGACCTATCCTACGAGCAGTACTTC. It specifies CASSLDRDLSYEQYF. The chain is built from TRBV5-1 and TRBJ2-7; 7 bases line up with TRBD1. This CDR3 comprises 15 residues. Germline values: CDR1 SGHRS, CDR2 YFSETQ. V shed 2 bases, J shed 1 base, and the junction held 6 bases outside the gene matches. Combining the CDR3 with reference TRBV5-1 and TRBJ2-7 gives the whole variable domain KAGVTQTPRYLIKTRGQQVTLSCSPISGHRSVSWYQQTPGQGLQFLFEYFSETQRNKGNFPGRFSGRQFSNSRSEMNVSTLELGDSALYLCASSLDRDLSYEQYFGPGTRLTVT.

This sequence joins TRBV2 and TRBJ1-6; possibly TRBD1 for D (5 bases). Germline V gene data show CDR1 as SNHLY and CDR2 as FYNNEI. The CDR3 length is 12 residues. Trimming took 7 bases from V and 10 from J, leaving 11 bases between them. CDR3 in DNA: TGTGCCAGCACCCAGGGAAAATCACCCCTCCACTTT. Protein product: CASTQGKSPLHF.

This clone was observed once. This sequence joins TRBV18 and TRBJ1-2; the D gene is possibly TRBD1 (5 bases). V dropped 2 bases and J dropped 8 bases, with 9 bases sitting between them. The CDR3 spans 12 residues. The V gene's germline CDR1 is KGHSH and CDR2 LQKENI. CDR3 residues: CASSPRGLGYTF. Written as DNA, the CDR3 is TGTGCCAGCTCACCAAGGGGTCTGGGCTACACCTTC.

J is TRBJ1-1 and V is TRBV5-1; 8 nucleotides agree with TRBD1. CDR3 length: 15 amino acids. In germline, CDR1 is SGHRS, CDR2 YFSETQ. The ends lost 4 bases at V and 0 bases at J; junction bases unmatched: 5. CDR3 bases: TGCGCCAGCAGCCAGGGGGCTGGGATGAACACTGAAGCTTTCTTT. Protein: CASSQGAGMNTEAFF.

This sequence joins TRBV5-5 and TRBJ1-1, with a tentative D call TRBD1 (5 bases). Germline CDR1 SGHKS, CDR2 YYEKEE (reference sequence). Trimming cost V 5 bases and J 4 bases, with 12 bases left between them. This CDR3 region has 13 residues. The CDR3 DNA reads TGTGCCAGCAGGCAGGGCGGTGTCACTGAAGCTTTCTTT. This gives the protein CASRQGGVTEAFF.

This clone was seen a handful of times. V is TRBV5-5 and J is TRBJ1-6; D perhaps matches TRBD1 (6 bases). Trimming left V 1 base short and J 7 bases short, with 12 bases between. CDR1 SGHKS and CDR2 YYEKEE come from the germline V gene (reference sequence). The CDR3 covers 15 residues. CDR3 region: CASSLYGGGNSPLHF. CDR3 DNA sequence: TGTGCCAGCAGCTTGTATGGGGGCGGGAATTCACCCCTCCACTTT.

This chain links TRBV18 with TRBJ1-2; D is perhaps TRBD1 (6 bases). The CDR3 loop spans 14 amino acids. The ends were cut back, 3 bases at V and 1 base at J, with 9 bases in the middle. The germline V gene encodes CDR1 KGHSH and CDR2 LQKENI. Here the CDR3 DNA reads TGTGCCAGCTCACCGAACAGGGATAACTATGGCTACACCTTC. Translation: CASSPNRDNYGYTF.